This is a list of T cell receptor beta chains from one sample in a study of T cell repertoires in cytomegalovirus infection. TCRdb re-derived calls from the reads in MiXCR, one entry per CDR3 protein. The sample has approximately 500,000 distinct CDR3 sequences; 16% are singletons. The sample comprised CD8+ T cells from PBMCs. These receptors all stem from a human donor in good health (CMV status not recorded). Some clones in this sample may be carry-over from other donors' samples. CDR3s include the opening cysteine and the closing phenylalanine or tryptophan. The order of the fields is D gene, clone size, J gene, V gene, CDR3 protein, CDR3 DNA. A D gene is named only where the DNA matches it firmly. A clone size is listed for some rows: how often the clone was seen (once, few, many), or a class if it is expanded.

d_gene: NA; abundance: few; j_gene: TRBJ2-2; v_gene: TRBV29-1; CDR3aa: CSGRQYTGELFF; CDR3nt: TGCAGCGGCCGACAGTACACCGGGGAGCTGTTTTTT
d_gene: TRBD1; abundance: few; j_gene: TRBJ2-2; v_gene: TRBV5-6; CDR3aa: CASSYGTGNTGELFF; CDR3nt: TGTGCCAGCAGCTACGGGACAGGGAACACCGGGGAGCTGTTTTTT
d_gene: NA; abundance: NA; j_gene: TRBJ2-1; v_gene: TRBV7-9; CDR3aa: CASSFIESSYNEQFF; CDR3nt: TGTGCCAGCAGCTTTATAGAGAGCTCCTACAATGAGCAGTTCTTC
d_gene: NA; abundance: many; j_gene: TRBJ2-5; v_gene: TRBV5-1; CDR3aa: CASSPRYTEGGTQYF; CDR3nt: TGCGCCAGCAGCCCCCGTTACACAGAAGGGGGGACCCAGTACTTC
d_gene: TRBD1; abundance: many; j_gene: TRBJ1-2; v_gene: TRBV4-1; CDR3aa: CASSYHRGPNYGYTF; CDR3nt: TGCGCCAGCAGCTACCACAGGGGGCCTAACTATGGCTACACCTTC
d_gene: NA; abundance: many; j_gene: TRBJ1-1; v_gene: TRBV15; CDR3aa: CATSRDWRNGNSEAFF; CDR3nt: TGTGCCACCAGCAGAGATTGGCGCAATGGAAATTCTGAAGCTTTCTTT
d_gene: NA; abundance: NA; j_gene: TRBJ2-7; v_gene: TRBV9; CDR3aa: CASSVVQGGEQYF; CDR3nt: TGTGCCAGCAGCGTAGTTCAGGGCGGCGAGCAGTACTTC
d_gene: NA; abundance: NA; j_gene: TRBJ1-2; v_gene: TRBV12-3/TRBV12-4; CDR3aa: CSSSPTVPEAYNGYTF; CDR3nt: NA
d_gene: NA; abundance: NA; j_gene: TRBJ1-1; v_gene: TRBV20-1; CDR3aa: CSAVIREVNTEAFF; CDR3nt: TGCAGTGCTGTCATCAGGGAGGTGAACACTGAAGCTTTCTTT
d_gene: NA; abundance: NA; j_gene: TRBJ1-2; v_gene: TRBV6-4; CDR3aa: CASSPSYGYTF; CDR3nt: TGTGCCAGCAGTCCCAGTTATGGCTACACCTTC
d_gene: TRBD1; abundance: few; j_gene: TRBJ2-3; v_gene: TRBV28; CDR3aa: CASSLLRGPQTDTQYF; CDR3nt: TGTGCCAGCAGCCTGCTCAGGGGGCCCCAAACAGATACGCAGTATTTT
d_gene: TRBD2; abundance: NA; j_gene: TRBJ2-2; v_gene: TRBV12-3/TRBV12-4; CDR3aa: CASSLPAGEAPGGELFF; CDR3nt: TGTGCCAGCAGTTTACCAGCGGGGGAAGCTCCGGGCGGGGAGCTGTTTTTT
d_gene: NA; abundance: many; j_gene: TRBJ2-1; v_gene: TRBV7-9; CDR3aa: CASSPSGEGANEQFF; CDR3nt: TGTGCCAGCAGCCCCTCCGGGGAGGGGGCGAATGAGCAGTTCTTC
d_gene: NA; abundance: few; j_gene: TRBJ2-1; v_gene: TRBV7-3; CDR3aa: CASSRLGAKSYNEQFF; CDR3nt: TGTGCCAGCAGCCGGCTCGGGGCAAAGTCCTACAATGAGCAGTTCTTC
d_gene: TRBD2; abundance: many; j_gene: TRBJ2-7; v_gene: TRBV12-3/TRBV12-4; CDR3aa: CASSPYGGAPNEQYF; CDR3nt: TGTGCCAGCAGTCCCTACGGGGGGGCCCCTAACGAGCAGTACTTC
d_gene: TRBD2; abundance: few; j_gene: TRBJ2-7; v_gene: TRBV12-3/TRBV12-4; CDR3aa: CASSISGRSYEQYF; CDR3nt: TGTGCCAGCAGTATTAGCGGGAGATCCTACGAGCAGTACTTC
d_gene: TRBD1; abundance: NA; j_gene: TRBJ2-7; v_gene: TRBV5-6; CDR3aa: CASSSGDRGHEQYF; CDR3nt: TGTGCCAGCAGCTCCGGCGACAGGGGTCACGAGCAGTACTTC
d_gene: TRBD2; abundance: many; j_gene: TRBJ2-1; v_gene: TRBV7-2; CDR3aa: CASSSRTSGNDNEQFF; CDR3nt: TGTGCCAGCAGCTCTCGGACTAGCGGTAACGACAATGAGCAGTTCTTC
d_gene: NA; abundance: few; j_gene: TRBJ2-2; v_gene: TRBV13; CDR3aa: CASSGLRGQETGELFF; CDR3nt: TGTGCCAGCAGCGGACTCAGGGGACAAGAGACCGGGGAGCTGTTTTTT
d_gene: TRBD1; abundance: many; j_gene: TRBJ1-1; v_gene: TRBV7-6; CDR3aa: CASSDGQGGQAFF; CDR3nt: TGTGCCAGCAGCGATGGACAGGGGGGACAGGCTTTCTTT
d_gene: NA; abundance: few; j_gene: TRBJ1-1; v_gene: TRBV2; CDR3aa: CASLERGNTEAFF; CDR3nt: TGTGCCAGCCTTGAGCGCGGGAACACTGAAGCTTTCTTT
d_gene: NA; abundance: NA; j_gene: TRBJ2-7; v_gene: TRBV27; CDR3aa: CASSSAAGSSYEQYF; CDR3nt: TGTGCCAGCAGTTCAGCAGCGGGTAGCTCCTACGAGCAGTACTTC
d_gene: TRBD2; abundance: few; j_gene: TRBJ2-1; v_gene: TRBV5-1; CDR3aa: CASSEAGVMNEQFF; CDR3nt: TGCGCCAGCAGCGAAGCGGGAGTAATGAATGAGCAGTTCTTC
d_gene: TRBD1; abundance: NA; j_gene: TRBJ1-2; v_gene: TRBV2; CDR3aa: CASRDTGGVILSGYTF; CDR3nt: TGTGCCAGCAGAGACACAGGGGGCGTAATCTTAAGTGGCTACACCTTC
d_gene: TRBD2; abundance: many; j_gene: TRBJ2-5; v_gene: TRBV11-2; CDR3aa: CASSSTAGASKQTQYF; CDR3nt: TGTGCCAGCAGCTCGACAGCGGGGGCGTCCAAGCAGACCCAGTACTTC
d_gene: NA; abundance: NA; j_gene: TRBJ2-6; v_gene: TRBV6-5; CDR3aa: CASTEGSSGANVLTF; CDR3nt: TGTGCCAGCACCGAGGGGTCGTCTGGGGCCAACGTCCTGACTTTC
d_gene: TRBD1; abundance: NA; j_gene: TRBJ1-1; v_gene: TRBV27; CDR3aa: CASSAHRDRGPEAFF; CDR3nt: TGTGCCAGCAGTGCCCACCGGGACAGGGGGCCTGAAGCTTTCTTT
d_gene: NA; abundance: many; j_gene: TRBJ2-7; v_gene: TRBV4-2; CDR3aa: CASSQGDGNYEQYF; CDR3nt: TGTGCCAGCAGCCAAGGAGACGGAAACTACGAGCAGTACTTC
d_gene: NA; abundance: NA; j_gene: TRBJ2-5; v_gene: TRBV12-3/TRBV12-4; CDR3aa: CASSFSGESETQYF; CDR3nt: TGTGCCAGCAGTTTTTCCGGGGAATCGGAGACCCAGTACTTC
d_gene: TRBD1; abundance: many; j_gene: TRBJ1-1; v_gene: TRBV27; CDR3aa: CASSPPRTGFSPEAFF; CDR3nt: TGTGCCAGCAGTCCCCCCAGGACAGGGTTTAGCCCTGAAGCTTTCTTT
d_gene: TRBD2; abundance: many; j_gene: TRBJ2-7; v_gene: TRBV10-3; CDR3aa: CAISEPGLASEQYF; CDR3nt: TGTGCCATCAGTGAGCCAGGACTAGCCTCCGAGCAGTACTTC
d_gene: TRBD1; abundance: NA; j_gene: TRBJ2-5; v_gene: TRBV20-1; CDR3aa: CSARAGTGEIILQETQYF; CDR3nt: TGCAGTGCTAGAGCCGGGACAGGGGAGATAATTTTGCAGGAGACCCAGTACTTC
d_gene: TRBD2; abundance: many; j_gene: TRBJ2-1; v_gene: TRBV7-6; CDR3aa: CASSSTPGTSGSFAFF; CDR3nt: TGTGCCAGCAGCTCCACCCCCGGGACTAGCGGGAGCTTTGCGTTCTTC
d_gene: TRBD1; abundance: many; j_gene: TRBJ2-7; v_gene: TRBV7-6; CDR3aa: CASSFWTGSSYEQYF; CDR3nt: TGTGCCAGCAGCTTCTGGACAGGGAGCTCCTACGAGCAGTACTTC
d_gene: TRBD1; abundance: many; j_gene: TRBJ2-1; v_gene: TRBV11-2; CDR3aa: CASSPLPGQGYNEQFF; CDR3nt: TGTGCCAGCAGCCCACTCCCGGGACAGGGATACAATGAGCAGTTCTTC
d_gene: NA; abundance: many; j_gene: TRBJ2-1; v_gene: TRBV4-2; CDR3aa: CASSQRDGEGRTYNEQFF; CDR3nt: TGTGCCAGCAGCCAAAGAGACGGTGAGGGCCGGACCTACAATGAGCAGTTCTTC
d_gene: NA; abundance: many; j_gene: TRBJ1-2; v_gene: TRBV12-3/TRBV12-4; CDR3aa: CASSDEPGGVYGYTF; CDR3nt: TGTGCCAGCAGTGACGAGCCCGGCGGAGTATATGGCTACACCTTC
d_gene: NA; abundance: NA; j_gene: TRBJ1-1; v_gene: TRBV10-3; CDR3aa: CAISESGGAMNTEAFF; CDR3nt: TGTGCCATCAGTGAGTCGGGGGGGGCGATGAACACTGAAGCTTTCTTT
d_gene: TRBD2; abundance: many; j_gene: TRBJ2-1; v_gene: TRBV12-5; CDR3aa: CASGYLGGNEQFF; CDR3nt: TGTGCTAGTGGCTACCTCGGGGGGAATGAGCAGTTCTTC